These 27 T cell receptor beta chains came from one sample sequenced in a study of control samples from healthy donors and cancer patients. TCRdb keeps only in-frame clones here, not all; method: immunoSEQ multiplex PCR. The sample includes roughly 120,000 clones, 85% to 95% of them seen just once. The specimen was PBMCs. The origin of the receptors is a man in his fifties with head and neck cancer.

The chain joins TRBV12-3 or TRBV12-4 to TRBJ1-2; 8 bases are shared with TRBD1. V was clipped by 6 bases and J by 7 bases; unmatched bases: 7. The CDR3 is 13 residues long. The CDR3 DNA is TGTGCCAGCAGGTATAGGACAGGGTTTGGCTACACCTTC. Its translation is CASRYRTGFGYTF.

The chain links TRBV5-1 to TRBJ1-1; D gene ambiguous. The CDR3 is 12 residues long. CDR1 is SGHRS and CDR2 is YFSETQ in the germline V gene. V lost 5 bases, J lost 3 bases, and 8 bases lay in between. The CDR3 coding sequence is TGCGCCAGCAGATATGGATACACTGAAGCTTTCTTT. Residues: CASRYGYTEAFF. Looking up the rest from reference TRBV5-1 and TRBJ1-1 gives the full variable domain: KAGVTQTPRYLIKTRGQQVTLSCSPISGHRSVSWYQQTPGQGLQFLFEYFSETQRNKGNFPGRFSGRQFSNSRSEMNVSTLELGDSALYLCASRYGYTEAFFGQGTRLTVV.

This clone has a single count. The J gene is TRBJ2-5, the V gene TRBV6-5, with D possibly TRBD2 on 5 matching bases. Between the trimmed V and J ends, which lost 0 bases and 5 bases, there was a span of 7 bases. The CDR3 is 13 amino acids. Germline CDR1 and CDR2: MNHEY and SVGAGI. CDR3 DNA sequence: TGTGCCAGCAGTTACTCGACGGGGGAGACCCAGTACTTC. Amino acid sequence: CASSYSTGETQYF.

V and J are TRBV7-9 and TRBJ1-2; no reliable D call. This CDR3 has 15 amino acids. CDR1 is SEHNR, CDR2 FQNEAQ, per germline (reference sequence). Trimming took off 5 bases at V and 3 bases at J, with 16 bases between the two ends. The CDR3 reads CASSASSGRYYGYTF. CDR3 nucleotides: TGTGCCAGCAGCGCGAGCAGTGGGCGGTACTATGGCTACACCTTC.

The V call is TRBV6-6, the J call TRBJ2-1; 13 nucleotides line up with TRBD2. The CDR3 loop spans 15 amino acids. Germline CDR1 is MNHNY and CDR2 is SVGAGI (reference sequence). Losses at the gene ends were 6 bases for V and 8 bases for J; bases not matched to a gene: 7. The DNA for the CDR3 is TGTGCCAGCAGACCCACTAGCGGGGGGGCCCATGAGCAGTTCTTC. Encoded protein: CASRPTSGGAHEQFF.

This clone was seen once. The chain couples TRBV3-1 (or the pseudogene TRBV3-2) to TRBJ1-6, with a possible D match to TRBD1 (6 bases). This CDR3 comprises 14 residues. The ends were cut back, 4 bases at V and 7 bases at J, with 11 bases in the middle. Germline V gives CDR1 LGHDT, CDR2 YNNKEL (reference sequence). The CDR3, as DNA: TGTGCCAGCAGCCGGGCAGGGGTAAATTCACCCCTCCACTTT. As protein: CASSRAGVNSPLHF.

A remark on this clone: The same CDR3 can be traced to other DNA sequences in this sample. The chain couples TRBV7-3 to TRBJ1-1, with 7 bases lining up with TRBD1. The V gene's germline CDR1 is SGHTA and CDR2 FQGTGA. J lost 1 base, V lost 0 bases, and 2 bases had no gene match. The CDR3 covers 15 residues. CDR3 sequence reads: CASSLTGTANTEAFF. CDR3 coding DNA: TGTGCCAGCAGCTTAACTGGGACAGCGAACACTGAAGCTTTCTTT.

This chain links TRBV27 with TRBJ2-5; D not resolved. CDR3 length equals 12 residues. Between the trimmed V and J ends, which lost 0 bases and 5 bases, there was a span of 4 bases. In germline, CDR1 is MNHEY, CDR2 SMNVEV (reference sequence). This chain's CDR3 is CASSLSEETQYF. DNA for the CDR3: TGTGCCAGCAGTTTATCCGAGGAGACCCAGTACTTC.

This sequence joins TRBV2 and TRBJ1-5; 10 bases match TRBD1. The CDR3 totals 15 residues. The V segment lost 3 bases and the J segment 6 bases; nucleotides outside the gene matches: 5. Germline CDR1 and CDR2: SNHLY and FYNNEI. The CDR3 DNA reads as TGTGCCAGCAGTGAGACAGGGGGCGCGGGTCAGCCCCAGCATTTT. Protein sequence: CASSETGGAGQPQHF.

The chain links TRBV19 to TRBJ2-7; a weak D match, TRBD2 (7 bases). There are 15 residues in the CDR3. The germline V and J ends were trimmed by 0 bases and 9 bases, with 18 bases remaining between them. Germline lookup yields CDR1 LNHDA and CDR2 SQIVND (reference sequence). The CDR3 region has the DNA TGTGCCAGTAGTATAGATGGGACACGCCGGGGGGCGCAGTACTTC. Translating it yields CASSIDGTRRGAQYF.

This clone was seen a handful of times. In DNA, the CDR3 is TGTGCCAGCTCACCCGACACAGGGCCCCTCAACACTGAAGCTTTCTTT. Translation: CASSPDTGPLNTEAFF. The chain carries TRBV18 and TRBJ1-1; D may be TRBD1 (6 bases). This CDR3 is built from 16 residues. The V and J ends lost 3 bases and 2 bases respectively, with 16 bases between them. The germline gives CDR1 KGHSH, CDR2 LQKENI.

Comments on this clone: A junction boundary mismatches the germline segment, possibly from a read error. The rearrangement links TRBV5-1 to TRBJ2-7; 13 bases align to TRBD2. Germline V CDR1 and CDR2: SGHRS, YFSETQ. This CDR3 spans 16 amino acids. This CDR3 is CASSWPKGTSGDEQCF. The CDR3 DNA reads as TGCGCCAGCAGCTGGCCTAAAGGGACTAGCGGGGACGAGCAGTGCTTC.

Here the CDR3 reads CASSGDSMNTEAFF. In nucleotides, the CDR3 is TGCGCCAGCAGCGGTGACAGCATGAACACTGAAGCTTTCTTT. The rearrangement uses TRBV5-1 and TRBJ1-1; weak D call: TRBD1 (5 bases). This CDR3 is built from 14 residues. The ends were cut back, 4 bases at V and 0 bases at J, with 10 bases in the middle. Germline V gene lookup returns CDR1 SGHRS and CDR2 YFSETQ.

This rearrangement joins TRBV6-5 to TRBJ2-1, with 7 nucleotides matching TRBD2. Per the germline V gene, CDR1 is MNHEY and CDR2 is SVGAGI. CDR3 size: 14 residues. The J segment lost 2 bases and the V segment lost 10 bases, leaving 8 bases of the junction unmatched. The CDR3 is CATLAGLTYNEQFF. In nucleotides, the CDR3 is TGTGCCACCTTAGCGGGCCTGACCTACAATGAGCAGTTCTTC.

The chain has TRBV7-9 and TRBJ1-3, with D possibly TRBD1 on 6 matching bases. The ends were cut back, 3 bases at V and 0 bases at J, with 18 bases in the middle. The CDR3 runs 18 residues. Germline values: CDR1 SEHNR, CDR2 FQNEAQ (reference sequence). In DNA, the CDR3 is TGTGCCAGCAGCTTGTTCGGAGGCCTCAGGGGCTCTGGAAACACCATATATTTT. This translates into CASSLFGGLRGSGNTIYF.

The rearrangement joins TRBV7-6 to TRBJ2-5; D gene uncertain. The ends were cut back, 5 bases at V and 4 bases at J, with 17 bases in the middle. The CDR3 length is 15 residues. Germline V gives CDR1 SGHVS, CDR2 FNYEAQ. The DNA of the CDR3 is TGTGCCAGCAGCCGTACTCGATTCCTGGGAGAGACCCAGTACTTC. Protein sequence: CASSRTRFLGETQYF. The full variable domain, rest sourced from reference TRBV7-6 and TRBJ2-5, is GAGVSQSPRYKVTKRGQDVALRCDPISGHVSLYWYRQALGQGPEFLTYFNYEAQQDKSGLPNDRFSAERPEGSISTLTIQRTEQRDSAMYRCASSRTRFLGETQYFGPGTRLLVL.

The rearrangement uses TRBV3-1 (or the pseudogene TRBV3-2) and TRBJ2-2, with D uncertain. The germline V and J ends were trimmed by 1 base and 5 bases, with 11 bases remaining between them. The CDR3 covers 15 residues. Germline V lookup: CDR1 LGHDT, CDR2 YNNKEL (reference sequence). The CDR3 coding sequence is TGTGCCAGCAGCCAAGGTGTTAGTAAAACCGGGGAGCTGTTTTTT. Amino acids: CASSQGVSKTGELFF.

CDR3 sequence: CASSYSDSHSPLHF. The CDR3 DNA follows: TGTGCCAGCAGTTACTCGGACAGTCATTCACCCCTCCACTTT. The rearrangement joins TRBV6-5 to TRBJ1-6, with D perhaps TRBD1 (6 bases). From germline, CDR1 is MNHEY and CDR2 SVGAGI. The CDR3 sequence is 14 residues long. V lost 0 bases to trimming and J lost 8 bases, with 8 bases between them.

The chain employs TRBV30 and TRBJ2-7, with 7 bases fitting TRBD1. Unmatched junction bases numbered 10, after V lost 2 bases and J lost 3 bases. CDR1 GTSNPN and CDR2 SVGIG come from the germline V gene (reference sequence). The CDR3 runs to 15 residues. The CDR3 bases are TGTGCCTGGAGTCCCAGGGACAGAAAATTCTACGAGCAGTACTTC. Its translation is CAWSPRDRKFYEQYF.

CDR3 sequence reads: CASSRQGRKAFF. The CDR3 coding sequence is TGTGCCAGCAGTCGTCAGGGGCGGAAAGCTTTCTTT. The chain links TRBV28 to TRBJ1-1; D perhaps matches TRBD1 (6 bases). Trimming left V 5 bases short and J 9 bases short, with 13 bases between. The germline V gene encodes CDR1 MDHEN and CDR2 SYDVKM. CDR3 length: 12 residues.

Concerning this clone: Other nucleotide sequences from this sample produce the same CDR3. The V call is TRBV6-5, the J call TRBJ1-5, with D unclear. Between the trimmed V and J ends, which lost 0 bases and 2 bases, there was a span of 2 bases. CDR1 is MNHEY, CDR2 SVGAGI, per germline. The CDR3 has 13 amino acids. CDR3 protein: CASSYSRNQPQHF. The CDR3 DNA follows: TGTGCCAGCAGTTACTCGCGCAATCAGCCCCAGCATTTT.

V is TRBV4-3 and J is TRBJ2-6, with 9 bases fitting TRBD1. Germline V gene lookup returns CDR1 LGHNA and CDR2 YSLEER. Trimming took 0 bases from V and 1 from J; bases not matched to a gene: 4. CDR3 length: 18 amino acids. DNA for the CDR3: TGCGCCAGCAGCCAAGAAACAGGGGGCGATTCTGGGGCCAACGTCCTGACTTTC. Protein: CASSQETGGDSGANVLTF.

V gene TRBV5-1 combines with J gene TRBJ1-1; possibly TRBD1 for D (6 bases). Germline V CDR1 and CDR2: SGHRS, YFSETQ. The CDR3 totals 14 residues. Trimming shortened V by 7 bases and J by 4 bases, and 17 bases separated the two germline ends. CDR3 coding DNA: TGCGCCAGCCAGCAAGGGGTAGGGGGCACTGAAGCTTTCTTT. It specifies CASQQGVGGTEAFF.

V is TRBV5-5 and J is TRBJ2-3; no definite D call. V was clipped by 0 bases and J by 1 base, with 6 bases between them. The germline gives CDR1 SGHKS, CDR2 YYEKEE (reference sequence). This CDR3 is built from 14 residues. CDR3 DNA: TGTGCCAGCAGCTTGGAGCCTGGCACAGATACGCAGTATTTT. Its protein is CASSLEPGTDTQYF.

The chain uses TRBV15 and TRBJ2-5; no definite D call. Germline V gives CDR1 LNHNV, CDR2 YYDKDF (reference sequence). Trimming took 5 bases from V and 2 from J, leaving 18 bases between them. This CDR3 is 16 amino acids long. CDR3 region: CATSGVTEHVQETQYF. CDR3 in DNA: TGTGCCACCAGCGGAGTTACCGAACACGTACAAGAGACCCAGTACTTC.

The J gene is TRBJ2-7, the V gene TRBV2; 8 nucleotides align to TRBD2. Germline V gene lookup returns CDR1 SNHLY and CDR2 FYNNEI. The trim removed 6 bases at V and 6 bases at J, leaving 13 bases unmatched. The CDR3 extends over 15 amino acids. CDR3: CASREPAGGGFEQYF. CDR3 nucleotides: TGTGCCAGCAGGGAACCGGCGGGGGGAGGGTTCGAGCAGTACTTC.

The J gene is TRBJ1-5, the V gene TRBV30, with 7 nucleotides matching TRBD1. This CDR3 has 13 amino acids. The ends lost 0 bases at V and 10 bases at J; junction bases unmatched: 6. Germline CDR1 and CDR2: GTSNPN and SVGIG (reference sequence). DNA of the CDR3: TGTGCCTGGAGTGTGCAGGGGGTTGCCCCCCAGCATTTT. Encoded protein: CAWSVQGVAPQHF.